These T cell receptor beta chains were read from a single sample in a study of blood T cell repertoires in COVID-19. TCRdb's table, derived via immunoSEQ multiplex PCR, lists solely in-frame clones and lacks some. The data show some 130,000 clones, about 89% seen once. Material: peripheral blood. All receptors come from a man aged 45-60 years with active or convalescent COVID-19. The CDR3 runs from the conserved cysteine through the conserved F or W. The D gene is left open where the match is weak. Rows give clone size only sometimes, using once, few, many, or a class for an expanded clone.

j_gene: TRBJ2-7
d_gene: TRBD2
v_gene: TRBV23-1
abundance: -
CDR3aa: CASSQRGGESYEQYF
CDR3nt: TGCGCCAGCAGTCAACGGGGGGGAGAGTCCTACGAGCAGTACTTC

j_gene: TRBJ2-2
d_gene: TRBD2
v_gene: TRBV18
abundance: -
CDR3aa: CASSPPSSGSTGELFF
CDR3nt: TGTGCCAGCTCACCACCCTCTAGCGGGAGCACCGGGGAGCTGTTTTTT

j_gene: TRBJ1-6
d_gene: -
v_gene: TRBV27
abundance: -
CDR3aa: CASRTVGNSPLHF
CDR3nt: TGTGCCAGCAGGACAGTGGGTAATTCACCCCTCCACTTT

j_gene: TRBJ1-2
d_gene: -
v_gene: TRBV2
abundance: -
CDR3aa: CASRRGGPGGYTF
CDR3nt: TGTGCCAGCAGACGGGGGGGGCCAGGTGGCTACACCTTC

j_gene: TRBJ2-1
d_gene: -
v_gene: TRBV2
abundance: once
CDR3aa: CASRSELVDNEQFF
CDR3nt: TGTGCCAGCAGGAGTGAGTTAGTAGACAATGAGCAGTTCTTC

j_gene: TRBJ2-3
d_gene: -
v_gene: TRBV24-1
abundance: -
CDR3aa: CATSDYRGARTDTQYF
CDR3nt: TGTGCCACCAGTGATTACCGGGGGGCCCGCACAGATACGCAGTATTTT

j_gene: TRBJ2-1
d_gene: TRBD2
v_gene: TRBV4-3
abundance: once
CDR3aa: CASSQERSGGLYNEQFF
CDR3nt: TGCGCCAGCAGCCAAGAGCGCAGCGGGGGGCTGTACAATGAGCAGTTCTTC

j_gene: TRBJ1-1
d_gene: TRBD1
v_gene: TRBV19
abundance: -
CDR3aa: CASSTTGTTEAFF
CDR3nt: TGTGCCAGTAGTACGACAGGGACCACTGAAGCTTTCTTT

j_gene: TRBJ2-1
d_gene: TRBD2
v_gene: TRBV18
abundance: -
CDR3aa: CASSGTSGGSNNEQFF
CDR3nt: TGTGCCAGCTCAGGGACTAGCGGGGGAAGTAACAATGAGCAGTTCTTC

j_gene: TRBJ2-3
d_gene: -
v_gene: TRBV6-5
abundance: once
CDR3aa: CASMRGRSTDTQYF
CDR3nt: TGTGCCAGCATGCGGGGCAGGAGCACAGATACGCAGTATTTT

j_gene: TRBJ2-7
d_gene: -
v_gene: TRBV7-2
abundance: few
CDR3aa: CASSLTQGYEQYF
CDR3nt: TGTGCCAGCAGCCTAACCCAGGGCTACGAGCAGTACTTC

j_gene: TRBJ2-7
d_gene: TRBD2
v_gene: TRBV6-5
abundance: -
CDR3aa: CASRGGLAGVFEQYF
CDR3nt: TGTGCCAGCAGGGGGGGACTAGCGGGAGTCTTCGAGCAGTACTTC

j_gene: TRBJ1-1
d_gene: -
v_gene: TRBV19
abundance: -
CDR3aa: CASSIGQNMNTEAFF
CDR3nt: TGTGCCAGTAGTATAGGGCAGAACATGAACACTGAAGCTTTCTTT

j_gene: TRBJ2-3
d_gene: TRBD1
v_gene: TRBV19
abundance: -
CDR3aa: CASSLEITGGTQYF
CDR3nt: TGTGCCAGTAGTTTAGAAATAACAGGGGGTACGCAGTATTTT

j_gene: TRBJ1-3
d_gene: -
v_gene: TRBV28
abundance: once
CDR3aa: CASSLSGKENTIYF
CDR3nt: TGTGCCAGCAGTTTATCAGGGAAGGAAAACACCATATATTTT

j_gene: TRBJ1-5
d_gene: TRBD1
v_gene: TRBV28
abundance: -
CDR3aa: CASSFDRGSNQPQHF
CDR3nt: TGTGCCAGCAGCTTCGACAGGGGAAGCAATCAGCCCCAGCATTTT

j_gene: TRBJ2-7
d_gene: -
v_gene: TRBV12-3/TRBV12-4
abundance: -
CDR3aa: CASSFGELEQYF
CDR3nt: TGTGCCAGCAGTTTCGGGGAGTTGGAGCAGTACTTC

j_gene: TRBJ2-6
d_gene: -
v_gene: TRBV9
abundance: -
CDR3aa: CASSVRGSGANVLTF
CDR3nt: TGTGCCAGCAGCGTAAGGGGCTCTGGGGCCAACGTCCTGACTTTC

j_gene: TRBJ2-7
d_gene: TRBD1
v_gene: TRBV25-1
abundance: -
CDR3aa: CASSEFGPGTVENYEQYF
CDR3nt: TGTGCCAGCAGTGAATTCGGTCCTGGGACAGTTGAAAATTACGAGCAGTACTTC

j_gene: TRBJ2-5
d_gene: TRBD1
v_gene: TRBV28
abundance: -
CDR3aa: CASSPNRGDQETQYF
CDR3nt: TGTGCCAGCAGCCCGAACAGGGGGGACCAAGAGACCCAGTACTTC

j_gene: TRBJ2-5
d_gene: TRBD2
v_gene: TRBV14
abundance: -
CDR3aa: CASSQDGAGGPYQETQYF
CDR3nt: TGTGCCAGCAGCCAAGATGGAGCGGGAGGTCCGTACCAAGAGACCCAGTACTTC

j_gene: TRBJ2-1
d_gene: -
v_gene: TRBV12-1
abundance: -
CDR3aa: CASSCRVTRKSGRVESYNEQFF
CDR3nt: TGTGCCAGCAGCTGCCGCGTTACAAGGAAAAGCGGGAGGGTCGAATCCTACAATGAGCAGTTCTTC

j_gene: TRBJ2-7
d_gene: TRBD1
v_gene: TRBV6-5
abundance: -
CDR3aa: CASRSRQGYEQYF
CDR3nt: TGTGCCAGCAGGTCCCGACAGGGCTACGAGCAGTACTTC

j_gene: TRBJ2-2
d_gene: -
v_gene: TRBV6-6
abundance: -
CDR3aa: CASNRASLNTGELFF
CDR3nt: TGTGCCAGCAACAGGGCGAGCCTTAACACCGGGGAGCTGTTTTTT

j_gene: TRBJ1-5
d_gene: -
v_gene: TRBV9
abundance: -
CDR3aa: CASSVAFRGDQPQHF
CDR3nt: TGTGCCAGCAGCGTAGCTTTCCGGGGGGATCAGCCCCAGCATTTT

j_gene: TRBJ1-2
d_gene: -
v_gene: TRBV9
abundance: -
CDR3aa: CASSVASGGEIYGYTF
CDR3nt: TGTGCCAGCAGCGTAGCATCCGGGGGGGAGATCTATGGCTACACCTTC

j_gene: TRBJ1-2
d_gene: TRBD1
v_gene: TRBV7-9
abundance: -
CDR3aa: CASSSFRQGSYGYTF
CDR3nt: TGTGCCAGCAGCTCCTTTAGACAGGGATCCTATGGCTACACCTTC

j_gene: TRBJ2-2
d_gene: -
v_gene: TRBV6-5
abundance: -
CDR3aa: CASSYGLGTGFGELFF
CDR3nt: TGTGCCAGCAGTTACGGCCTGGGTACAGGGTTCGGGGAGCTGTTTTTT

j_gene: TRBJ2-7
d_gene: TRBD2
v_gene: TRBV30
abundance: -
CDR3aa: CAWREAGGYYEQYF
CDR3nt: TGTGCCTGGAGGGAAGCGGGAGGATACTACGAGCAGTACTTC